This T cell receptor beta chain was recorded in a study of blood T cell repertoires in COVID-19 (TCRdb year 2020). As for the study more broadly: Samples covering the acute and convalescent phases of COVID-19 were provided by collaborators in the United States, Italy and Spain. Subjects who had been exposed to COVID-19, were actively infected with it, or had recovered from it provided the deeply sampled blood TCRbeta repertoires that made up the dataset. Where available, HLA class I and class II types were obtained from metadata supplied by the sample provider rather than from assay-based typing. Samples came from the ongoing ImmuneRACE study (first 160 participants) plus 1,254 subjects from 6 global collaborators. A freely available public database, intended as a resource for researchers studying the immune response to SARS-CoV-2, is where the repertoires were released. Nearly every sample came with metadata listing a de-identified subject ID, COVID-19 status, age in years and sex. The material from the prospective study consisted of cDNA or gDNA derived from T cells, B-cell-depleted T cells, or PBMCs. The paper's findings and limits, for the study overall: The quantity of clinical and demographic metadata differed by source and by participant and was supplied without curation.

The immunoSEQ Assay, a bias-controlled multiplex PCR, was used to amplify TCRbeta CDR3 regions from genomic DNA. The published analysis was carried out like this. The number of nucleated cells in each sample was estimated by amplification of reference gene primers within the assay. To quantify the absolute abundance of each unique TCRbeta CDR3 rearrangement, sequence reads were collapsed and filtered. For each sample, productive Simpson clonality was calculated as the square root of Simpson's diversity index across productive rearrangements. TCRdb re-hosts the immuneACCESS table, in-frame sequences only. Its copies lack some clones; in the studies checked, an unresolved V gene accounts for under half of them, and the cause for the rest is not known. V, J and clone size reflect that table, while D and trimming were determined from the DNA. The sample has 190,000 or so clones on record, roughly four fifths of them singletons. The top ten hold around 9% of the sample.

Participants in the prospective study were aged roughly 18 to 90 years, lived in 24 United States geographic areas, and enrolled through a virtual design. In the prospective study, participants were assigned to cohorts based on the clinical history participants reported in a screening survey and a study questionnaire. For ImmuneRACE Cohort 3, a participant was defined as recovered based on two consecutive negative NP/OP PCR tests, clearance by a healthcare professional, or resolution of symptoms. Each participant in the prospective study had whole blood, serum and a nasopharyngeal or oropharyngeal swab collected by mobile phlebotomists. Participants in the prospective study had the option to provide additional blood draws and questionnaires over an approximately 2-month period. Blood samples from the prospective study were shipped frozen or at room temperature prior to DNA extraction. The CDR3 has 16 amino acids, counting the end cysteine and phenylalanine. Of all the DNA, just the CDR3 is kept, 48 bases in frame from base 1. V was cut back by 3 bases and J by 4 bases, leaving a gap of 15 bases between them. CDR1 and CDR2 are read off the germline V gene (reference sequence) as SEHNR and FQNEAQ.

Note on this clone: The target of this receptor is not known. No per-base quality is available; no much larger clone lies one base away.

This TCR came from a man aged 35 to 55 who had recovered from COVID-19. The sequence joins TRBV7-9 to TRBJ2-2; a tentative D match to TRBD1 spans 5 bases. Sequencing was performed on PBMCs or T cells enriched from blood (not recorded which). The nucleotides read TGTGCCAGCAGCTTGGCGACCTCAAGGGGCACCGGGGAGCTGTTTTTT. The encoded protein is CASSLATSRGTGELFF. Supplemented by the reference TRBV7-9 and TRBJ2-2 proteins around the CDR3, the complete variable domain is DTGVSQNPRHKITKRGQNVTFRCDPISEHNRLYWYRQTLGQGPEFLTYFQNEAQLEKSRLLSDRFSAERPKGSFSTLEIQRTEQGDSAMYLCASSLATSRGTGELFFGEGSRLTVL.